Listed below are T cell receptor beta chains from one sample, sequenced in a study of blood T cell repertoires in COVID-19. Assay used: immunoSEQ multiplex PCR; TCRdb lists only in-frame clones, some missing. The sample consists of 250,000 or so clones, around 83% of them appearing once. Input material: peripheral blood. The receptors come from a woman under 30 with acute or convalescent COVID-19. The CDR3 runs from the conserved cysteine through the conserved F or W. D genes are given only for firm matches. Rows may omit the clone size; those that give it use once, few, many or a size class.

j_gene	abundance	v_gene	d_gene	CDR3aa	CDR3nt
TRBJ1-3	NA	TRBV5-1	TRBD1	CASSLLSSRQGTNSGNTIYF	TGCGCCAGCAGCTTATTATCTTCCCGACAGGGTACGAACTCTGGAAACACCATATATTTT
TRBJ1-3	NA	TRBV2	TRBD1	CASSSTGGRGNTIYF	TGTGCCAGCAGCTCGACAGGGGGACGTGGAAACACCATATATTTT
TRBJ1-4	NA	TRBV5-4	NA	CASSLVGAENEKLFF	TGTGCCAGCAGCTTGGTAGGGGCGGAAAATGAAAAACTGTTTTTT
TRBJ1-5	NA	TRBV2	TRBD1	CASTQTGRSNQPQHF	TGTGCCAGCACCCAGACAGGGAGGAGCAATCAGCCCCAGCATTTT
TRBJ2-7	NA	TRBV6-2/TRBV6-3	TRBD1	CASSKDRGLYEQYF	TGTGCCAGCAGTAAAGACAGGGGGCTATACGAGCAGTACTTC
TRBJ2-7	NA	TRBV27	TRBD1	CASSSTGVIYEQYF	TGTGCCAGCAGTTCGACAGGGGTGATCTACGAGCAGTACTTC
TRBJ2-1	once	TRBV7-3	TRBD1	CASSLQGDSYNEQFF	TGTGCCAGCAGCTTACAGGGGGACTCCTACAATGAGCAGTTCTTC
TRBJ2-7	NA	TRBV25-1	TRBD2	CASSETSGSSYEQYF	TGTGCCAGCAGTGAGACTAGCGGGAGCTCCTACGAGCAGTACTTC
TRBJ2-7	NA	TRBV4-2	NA	CASSQGGYEQYF	TGTGCCAGCAGCCAGGGGGGTTACGAGCAGTACTTC
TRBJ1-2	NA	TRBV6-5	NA	CASSRDVNYGYTF	TGTGCCAGCAGTCGAGATGTCAACTATGGCTACACCTTC
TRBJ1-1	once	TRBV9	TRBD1	CASSVEGAGEAFF	TGTGCCAGCAGCGTAGAGGGGGCCGGGGAGGCTTTCTTT
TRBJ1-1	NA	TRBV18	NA	CASSHGEGEAFF	TGTGCCAGCTCACACGGGGAGGGTGAAGCTTTCTTT
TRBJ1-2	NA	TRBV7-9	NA	CASSLSGSYGYTF	TGTGCCAGCAGCTTGTCGGGTAGCTATGGCTACACCTTC
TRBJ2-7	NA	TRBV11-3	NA	CASSSGFGSYEQYF	TGTGCCAGCAGCTCCGGTTTCGGCTCCTACGAGCAGTACTTC
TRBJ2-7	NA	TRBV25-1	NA	CASSEGAGYEQYF	TGTGCCAGCAGTGAGGGGGCTGGCTACGAGCAGTACTTC
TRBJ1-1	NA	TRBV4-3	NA	CASSQDQGTYTEAFF	TGCGCCAGCAGCCAAGATCAGGGAACCTACACTGAAGCTTTCTTT
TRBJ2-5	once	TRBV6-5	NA	CASSYRGGQETQYF	TGTGCCAGCAGTTACCGAGGGGGCCAAGAGACCCAGTACTTC
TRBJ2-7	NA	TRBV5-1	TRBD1	CASSLNAGTGHYEQYF	TGCGCCAGCAGCTTGAACGCCGGGACAGGGCACTACGAGCAGTACTTC
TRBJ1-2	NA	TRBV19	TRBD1	CASWGQGGDYGYTF	TGTGCCAGCTGGGGACAGGGGGGTGACTATGGCTACACCTTC
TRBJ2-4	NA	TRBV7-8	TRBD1	CASSPGQVNAKNIQYF	TGTGCCAGCAGCCCAGGACAGGTTAACGCCAAAAACATTCAGTACTTC
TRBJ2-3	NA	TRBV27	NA	CASSPDRDTGTDTQYF	TGTGCCAGCAGTCCAGACCGGGACACCGGCACAGATACGCAGTATTTT
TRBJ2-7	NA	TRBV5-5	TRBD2	CASSPPGLAYYSSSYEQYF	TGTGCCAGCAGCCCGCCGGGACTAGCGTACTACTCAAGCTCCTACGAGCAGTACTTC
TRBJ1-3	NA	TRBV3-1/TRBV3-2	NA	CASSHISGGHGNTIYF	TGTGCCAGCAGCCATATCAGCGGGGGGCACGGAAACACCATATATTTT
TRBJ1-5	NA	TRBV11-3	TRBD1	CASSLTRGTGRRGNQPQHF	TGTGCCAGCAGCTTAACTCGGGGGACAGGGCGGCGAGGCAATCAGCCCCAGCATTTT
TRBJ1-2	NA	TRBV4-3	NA	CASSHPGEYGYTF	TGCGCCAGCAGCCACCCTGGGGAGTATGGCTACACCTTC
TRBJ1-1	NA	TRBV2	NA	CASSVDKNTEAFF	TGTGCCAGCAGTGTAGACAAGAACACTGAAGCTTTCTTT
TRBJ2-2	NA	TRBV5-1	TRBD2	CASSGLAGLNTGELFF	TGCGCCAGTTCGGGACTAGCGGGGTTGAACACCGGGGAGCTGTTTTTT
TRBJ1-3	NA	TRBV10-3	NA	CAIRPDSDSGNTIYF	TGTGCCATCAGGCCCGACAGCGACTCTGGAAACACCATATATTTT
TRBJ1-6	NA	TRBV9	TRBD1	CASSPTGGEDSPLHF	TGTGCCAGCAGCCCGACAGGGGGCGAAGATTCACCCCTCCACTTT
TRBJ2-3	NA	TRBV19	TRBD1	CASAGTGGADTQYF	TGTGCCTCCGCCGGGACAGGGGGCGCAGATACGCAGTATTTT
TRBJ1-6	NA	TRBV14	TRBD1	CASSLGTGTGVSPLHF	TGTGCCAGCAGCCTAGGCACCGGGACAGGGGTATCACCCCTCCACTTT
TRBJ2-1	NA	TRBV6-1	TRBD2	CASSAGLADNYNEQFF	TGTGCCAGCAGTGCGGGACTAGCGGACAACTACAATGAGCAGTTCTTC
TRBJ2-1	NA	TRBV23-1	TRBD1	CASRKQGAQCEQFF	TGCGCCAGCAGGAAGCAGGGGGCTCAGTGTGAGCAGTTCTTC
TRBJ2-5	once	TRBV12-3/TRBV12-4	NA	CASRRSQETQYF	TGTGCCAGCAGGCGCTCCCAAGAGACCCAGTACTTC
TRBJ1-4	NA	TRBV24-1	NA	CATSEAGWEELFF	TGTGCCACCAGTGAAGCGGGGTGGGAAGAACTGTTTTTT
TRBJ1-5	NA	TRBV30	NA	CAWENNRANQPQHF	TGTGCCTGGGAGAACAACAGGGCGAATCAGCCCCAGCATTTT
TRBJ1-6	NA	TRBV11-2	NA	CASSLNRDSPLHF	TGTGCCAGCAGCTTGAACAGGGACTCACCCCTCCACTTT
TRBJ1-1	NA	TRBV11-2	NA	CASSQQGPEAFF	TGTGCCAGCAGCCAACAGGGCCCTGAAGCTTTCTTT
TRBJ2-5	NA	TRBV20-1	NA	CSARSGGTQYF	TGCAGTGCTAGGTCCGGAGGGACCCAGTACTTC
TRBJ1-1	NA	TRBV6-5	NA	CASAYRAGDTEAFF	TGTGCCAGCGCGTACAGGGCAGGCGACACTGAAGCTTTCTTT
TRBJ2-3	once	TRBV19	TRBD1	CASRGDRGHTQYF	TGTGCCAGTAGGGGGGACAGGGGTCATACGCAGTATTTT
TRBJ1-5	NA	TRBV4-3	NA	CASSQDPGRDQPQHF	TGCGCCAGCAGCCAAGATCCGGGAAGGGATCAGCCCCAGCATTTT
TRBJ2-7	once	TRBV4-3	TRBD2	CASSQVFTGTSGRPTYEQYF	TGCGCCAGCAGCCAAGTCTTCACCGGGACTAGCGGGAGGCCGACCTACGAGCAGTACTTC
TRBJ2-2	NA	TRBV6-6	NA	CASSYGTGELFF	TGTGCCAGCAGTTATGGGACAGGGGAGCTGTTTTTT
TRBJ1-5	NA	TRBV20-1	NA	CSASRRDQPQHF	TGCAGTGCTAGTAGGAGGGATCAGCCCCAGCATTTT
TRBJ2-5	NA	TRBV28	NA	CASSLWRVQETQYF	TGTGCCAGCAGTTTATGGCGGGTCCAAGAGACCCAGTACTTC
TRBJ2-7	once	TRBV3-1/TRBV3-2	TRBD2	CASRTGVAGEYLIYEQYF	TGTGCCAGCAGAACCGGGGTAGCGGGAGAATACTTGATTTACGAGCAGTACTTC
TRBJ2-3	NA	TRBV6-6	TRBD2	CASSLGLAGLTDTQYF	TGTGCCAGCAGCCTAGGACTAGCGGGACTCACAGATACGCAGTATTTT
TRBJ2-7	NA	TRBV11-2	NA	CASSPGLVPRSYEQYF	TGTGCCAGCAGCCCGGGACTCGTACCCAGATCCTACGAGCAGTACTTC
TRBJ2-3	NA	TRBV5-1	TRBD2	CASSLDSGRADTQYF	TGCGCCAGCAGCTTGGACAGCGGGAGGGCAGATACGCAGTATTTT
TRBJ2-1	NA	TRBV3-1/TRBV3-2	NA	CASSQEGGTTLWFF	TGTGCCAGCAGCCAAGAAGGCGGGACGACCCTATGGTTCTTC
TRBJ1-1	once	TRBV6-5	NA	CASSYGGENTEAFF	TGTGCCAGCAGTTACGGTGGAGAGAACACTGAAGCTTTCTTT
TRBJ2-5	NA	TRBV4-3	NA	CASSQGARMAQYF	TGCGCCAGCAGCCAAGGGGCACGGATGGCCCAGTACTTC
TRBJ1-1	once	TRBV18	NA	CASSPGGSMNTEAFF	TGTGCCAGCTCACCAGGGGGCTCCATGAACACTGAAGCTTTCTTT